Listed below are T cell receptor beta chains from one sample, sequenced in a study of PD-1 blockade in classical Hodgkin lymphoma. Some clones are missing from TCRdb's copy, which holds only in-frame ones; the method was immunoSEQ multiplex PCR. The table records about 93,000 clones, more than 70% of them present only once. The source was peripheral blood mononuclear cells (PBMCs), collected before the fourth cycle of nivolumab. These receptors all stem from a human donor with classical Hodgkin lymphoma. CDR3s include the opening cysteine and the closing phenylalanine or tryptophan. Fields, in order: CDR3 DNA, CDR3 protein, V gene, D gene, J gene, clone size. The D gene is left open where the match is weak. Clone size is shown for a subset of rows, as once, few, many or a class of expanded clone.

cdr3_nt: TGTGCCAGCAGCGCGGGACAGGGGACTGAAGCTTTCTTT; cdr3_aa: CASSAGQGTEAFF; v_call: TRBV7-3; d_call: TRBD1; j_call: TRBJ1-1; clone_size: NA
cdr3_nt: TGTGCTAGTGGGCAGGGGCGGGGGGCCCTACTGAACTACGAGCAGTACTTC; cdr3_aa: CASGQGRGALLNYEQYF; v_call: TRBV12-5; d_call: TRBD2; j_call: TRBJ2-7; clone_size: once
cdr3_nt: TGTGCCAGCAGCTCGGACTTGACAGATACGCAGTATTTT; cdr3_aa: CASSSDLTDTQYF; v_call: TRBV6-6; d_call: NA; j_call: TRBJ2-3; clone_size: few
cdr3_nt: TGTGCCAGCAAACCCTGGACATCCTCCTACGAGCAGTACTTC; cdr3_aa: CASKPWTSSYEQYF; v_call: TRBV27; d_call: NA; j_call: TRBJ2-7; clone_size: NA
cdr3_nt: TGTGCCAGTAGTCCGGGACAGGGGATCTATGGCTACACCTTC; cdr3_aa: CASSPGQGIYGYTF; v_call: TRBV19; d_call: TRBD1; j_call: TRBJ1-2; clone_size: once
cdr3_nt: TGTGCCAGCAGCCCCTCGGGGGGCCTACCCCTCCACTTT; cdr3_aa: CASSPSGGLPLHF; v_call: TRBV11-2; d_call: NA; j_call: TRBJ1-6; clone_size: once
cdr3_nt: TGTGCCAGCAGACCGGGACAGGGGATGACAGATACGCAGTATTTT; cdr3_aa: CASRPGQGMTDTQYF; v_call: TRBV28; d_call: TRBD1; j_call: TRBJ2-3; clone_size: NA
cdr3_nt: TGTGCCAGCAGCCCCCAGGGACTCCGGATAAGCACAGATACGCAGTATTTT; cdr3_aa: CASSPQGLRISTDTQYF; v_call: TRBV7-2; d_call: NA; j_call: TRBJ2-3; clone_size: NA
cdr3_nt: TGTGCCAGCAGCCTAGGACTAGCGGGGACCGGGGAGCTGTTTTTT; cdr3_aa: CASSLGLAGTGELFF; v_call: TRBV7-9; d_call: TRBD2; j_call: TRBJ2-2; clone_size: once
cdr3_nt: TGTGCCAGGTCCCCAGGTAGCGGCTATGGCTACACCTTC; cdr3_aa: CARSPGSGYGYTF; v_call: TRBV2; d_call: NA; j_call: TRBJ1-2; clone_size: NA
cdr3_nt: TGTGCCAGTAGTATAGGGGCAGGGGGGGTGTATAGCAATCAGCCCCAGCATTTT; cdr3_aa: CASSIGAGGVYSNQPQHF; v_call: TRBV19; d_call: TRBD1; j_call: TRBJ1-5; clone_size: NA